A single sample is the source of the 14 T cell receptor beta chains below, sequenced in a study of T cells expressing NK-cell markers. TCRdb reprocessed the 5' RACE reads and keeps a single row for each CDR3 protein, giving no DNA. This sample's table has 500,000 to 700,000 distinct CDR3 sequences. Material for sequencing was blood T cells: a sorted CD56 or NKG2C T cell subset, CD4+ or CD8+ T cells, or bulk PBMC T cells (not recorded which). The receptors originated from a man younger than 30 in good health.

The genes are TRBV20-1 and TRBJ2-3; the TCRdb call, TRBD2, lacks DNA for checking. This CDR3 region has 20 residues. Germline V CDR1 and CDR2: DFQATT, SNEGSKA (reference sequence). CDR3 amino acids: CSASLIPGTSGAQGADTQYF.

The CDR3 here is CASSSEWGLGTEAFF. The V call is TRBV5-1, the J call TRBJ1-1; TCRdb picks TRBD1, but there is no DNA to check that call. Germline CDR1 is SGHRS and CDR2 is YFSETQ. CDR3 length: 15 amino acids.

The V call is TRBV6-5, the J call TRBJ2-2; TCRdb returns TRBD1, unconfirmable since there is no DNA. The germline V gene encodes CDR1 MNHEY and CDR2 SVGAGI. The CDR3 length is 18 residues. This CDR3 reads CASSYSSMTAPRTGELFF.

The chain employs TRBV6-5 and TRBJ2-3; TCRdb's assignment of TRBD1 cannot be checked, as there is no DNA. Per germline, CDR1 MNHEY and CDR2 SVGAGI. The CDR3 length is 16 residues. CDR3 sequence reads: CASKSSGTPSTDTQYF.

The J gene is TRBJ2-1, the V gene TRBV15. The CDR3 covers 14 residues. Germline V gene data show CDR1 as LNHNV and CDR2 as YYDKDF (reference sequence). CDR3 in amino acids: CATSRVRGYNEQFF.

J is TRBJ2-7 and V is TRBV10-3. Germline assignment: CDR1 ENHRY and CDR2 SYGVKD. This CDR3 has 13 residues. CDR3 amino acids: CAISESAGYEQYF.

The rearrangement joins TRBV5-6 to TRBJ2-3; the TCRdb D gene call, TRBD2, has no DNA to confirm it. Germline loops: CDR1 SGHDT, CDR2 YYEEEE. The CDR3 is made up of 15 amino acids. The CDR3 is CASSLAGVRGDTQYF.

The rearrangement joins TRBV7-9 to TRBJ2-7; TCRdb outputs TRBD2, but without DNA this stays unchecked. The CDR3 loop spans 15 amino acids. Germline CDR1 and CDR2: SEHNR and FQNEAQ (reference sequence). The CDR3: CASSLPPAGNYEQYF.

The chain joins TRBV29-1 to TRBJ2-5; TCRdb selects TRBD2, and the lack of DNA leaves this call unchecked. This CDR3 contains 16 residues. The germline CDR1 and CDR2 sequences are SQVTM and ANQGSEA. CDR3 sequence: CSVPDWAGLLQETQYF.

V and J are TRBV5-1 and TRBJ2-2. In germline, CDR1 is SGHRS, CDR2 YFSETQ. The CDR3 spans 12 residues. The CDR3 spells CASTRRNGELFF.

V gene TRBV25-1 combines with J gene TRBJ2-2; as DNA is missing, the TRBD1 call by TCRdb cannot be tested. This CDR3 is built from 15 residues. Germline CDR1 MGHDK, CDR2 SYGVNS. Here the CDR3 reads CASSDLGQPPGELFF.

The V call is TRBV10-3, the J call TRBJ2-3; TCRdb names TRBD1, which stays unverified in the absence of DNA. CDR1 and CDR2 (germline): ENHRY, SYGVKD. This CDR3 is built from 14 residues. CDR3 amino acids: CATGDRGRTDTQYF.

The chain couples TRBV6-2 or TRBV6-3 to TRBJ2-1. The germline V gene has CDR1 MNHEY and CDR2 SVGEGT. This CDR3 comprises 13 residues. CDR3 residues: CASSYGVANEQFF.

CDR3 sequence reads: CASSGNYPRTQYF. The chain is built from TRBV2 and TRBJ2-5. The CDR3 covers 13 residues. CDR1 is SNHLY, CDR2 FYNNEI, per germline.